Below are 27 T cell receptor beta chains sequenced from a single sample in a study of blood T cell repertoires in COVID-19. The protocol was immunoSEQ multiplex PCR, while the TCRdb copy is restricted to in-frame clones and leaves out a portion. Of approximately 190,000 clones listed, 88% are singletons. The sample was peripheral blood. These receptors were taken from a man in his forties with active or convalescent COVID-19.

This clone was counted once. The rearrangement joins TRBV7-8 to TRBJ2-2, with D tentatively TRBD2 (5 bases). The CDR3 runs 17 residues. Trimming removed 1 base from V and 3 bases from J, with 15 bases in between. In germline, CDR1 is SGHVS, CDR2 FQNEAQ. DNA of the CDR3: TGTGCCAGCAGCTTAGTACGGGCGGGTAGCTACACCGGGGAGCTGTTTTTT. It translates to CASSLVRAGSYTGELFF.

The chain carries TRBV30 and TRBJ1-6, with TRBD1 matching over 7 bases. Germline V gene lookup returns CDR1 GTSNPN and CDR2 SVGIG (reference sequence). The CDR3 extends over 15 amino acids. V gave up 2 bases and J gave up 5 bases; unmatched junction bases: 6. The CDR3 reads CAWSRGRGDNSPLHF. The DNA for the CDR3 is TGTGCCTGGAGTCGCGGCAGGGGGGATAATTCACCCCTCCACTTT.

The CDR3 DNA reads as TGTGCCAGCAGCTTAGATCCCGGCTATGGCTACACCTTC. Translated: CASSLDPGYGYTF. This chain joins TRBV7-2 and TRBJ1-2; D is ambiguous. Trimming shortened V by 1 base and J by 4 bases, and 7 bases separated the two germline ends. This CDR3 region has 13 residues. Germline CDR1 reads SGHTA; CDR2 reads FQGNSA.

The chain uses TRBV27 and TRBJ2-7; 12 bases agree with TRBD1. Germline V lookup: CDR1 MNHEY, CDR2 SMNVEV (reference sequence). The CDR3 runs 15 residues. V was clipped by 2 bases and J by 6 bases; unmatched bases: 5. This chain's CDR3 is CASSLGTGGAAEQYF. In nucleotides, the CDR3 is TGTGCCAGCAGTTTAGGGACAGGGGGCGCGGCCGAGCAGTACTTC.

CDR3 sequence reads: CASSLGSSAGNTIYF. The DNA of the CDR3 is TGTGCCAGCTCACTCGGTTCCTCCGCTGGAAACACCATATATTTT. The V gene is TRBV18, the J gene TRBJ1-3; D call uncertain. V was trimmed by 4 bases and J by 2 bases, leaving 12 bases between them. The germline gives CDR1 KGHSH, CDR2 LQKENI. There are 15 residues in the CDR3.

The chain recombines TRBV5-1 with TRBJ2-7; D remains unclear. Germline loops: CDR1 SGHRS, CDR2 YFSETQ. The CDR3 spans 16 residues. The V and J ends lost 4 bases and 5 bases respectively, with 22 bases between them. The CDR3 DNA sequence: TGCGCCAGCAGCCGCCCCCCAGGTCCCGAGACCCACGAGCAGTACTTC. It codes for CASSRPPGPETHEQYF.

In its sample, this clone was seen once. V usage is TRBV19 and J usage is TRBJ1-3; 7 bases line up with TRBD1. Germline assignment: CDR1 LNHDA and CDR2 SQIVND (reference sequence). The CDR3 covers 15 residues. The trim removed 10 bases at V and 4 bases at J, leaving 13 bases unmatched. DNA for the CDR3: TGTGCCACCCTTCCCCCGGACAGGCCCGGAAACACCATATATTTT. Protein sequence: CATLPPDRPGNTIYF.

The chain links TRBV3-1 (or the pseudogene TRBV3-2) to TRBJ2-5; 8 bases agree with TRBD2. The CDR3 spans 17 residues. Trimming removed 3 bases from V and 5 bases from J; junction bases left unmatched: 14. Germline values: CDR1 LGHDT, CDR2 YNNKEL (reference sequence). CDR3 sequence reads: CASSHSPGLVGGETQYF. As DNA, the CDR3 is TGTGCCAGCAGCCACAGCCCGGGACTAGTAGGAGGGGAGACCCAGTACTTC.

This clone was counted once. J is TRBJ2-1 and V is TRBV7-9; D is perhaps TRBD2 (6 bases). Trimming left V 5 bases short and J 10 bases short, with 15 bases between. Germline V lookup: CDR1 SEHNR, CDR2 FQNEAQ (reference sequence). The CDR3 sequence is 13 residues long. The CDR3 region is CASSPEGSREQFF. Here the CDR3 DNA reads TGTGCCAGCAGCCCGGAGGGCAGCAGGGAGCAGTTCTTC.

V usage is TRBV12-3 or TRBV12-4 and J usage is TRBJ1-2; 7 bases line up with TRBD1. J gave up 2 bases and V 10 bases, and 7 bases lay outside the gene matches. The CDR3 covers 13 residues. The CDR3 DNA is TGTGCCACCTCGGACAGGCCGAACTATGGCTACACCTTC. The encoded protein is CATSDRPNYGYTF.

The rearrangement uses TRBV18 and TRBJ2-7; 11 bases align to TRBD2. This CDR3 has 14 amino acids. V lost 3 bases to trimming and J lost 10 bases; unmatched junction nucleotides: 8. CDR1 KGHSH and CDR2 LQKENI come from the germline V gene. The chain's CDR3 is CASSPLPGLADQYF. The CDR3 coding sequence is TGTGCCAGCTCACCGCTGCCGGGACTAGCGGACCAGTACTTC.

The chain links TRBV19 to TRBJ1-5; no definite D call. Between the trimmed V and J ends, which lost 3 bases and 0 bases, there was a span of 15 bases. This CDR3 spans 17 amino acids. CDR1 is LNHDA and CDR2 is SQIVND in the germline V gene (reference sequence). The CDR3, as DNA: TGTGCCAGTAGTATGCGAGCCTTGGTTGATAGCAATCAGCCCCAGCATTTT. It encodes CASSMRALVDSNQPQHF.

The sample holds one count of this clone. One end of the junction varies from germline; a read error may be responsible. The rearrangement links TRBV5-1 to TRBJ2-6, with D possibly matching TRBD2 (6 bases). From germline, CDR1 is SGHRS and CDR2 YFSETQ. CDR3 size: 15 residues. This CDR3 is CASSSGDSGANVLTF. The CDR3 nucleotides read TGCGCCAGCAGCTCGGGGGACTCTGGCGCCAACGTCCTGACTTTC.

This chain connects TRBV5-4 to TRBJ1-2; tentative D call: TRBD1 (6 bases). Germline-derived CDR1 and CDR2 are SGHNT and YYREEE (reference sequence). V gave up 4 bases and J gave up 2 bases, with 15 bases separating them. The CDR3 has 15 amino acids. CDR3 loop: CASSPPRTANYGYTF. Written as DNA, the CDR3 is TGTGCCAGCAGCCCGCCCAGGACAGCCAACTATGGCTACACCTTC.

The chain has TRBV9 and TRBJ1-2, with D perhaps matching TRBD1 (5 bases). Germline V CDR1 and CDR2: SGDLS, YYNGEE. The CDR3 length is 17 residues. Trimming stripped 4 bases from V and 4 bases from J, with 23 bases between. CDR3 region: CASSPAPNRRKFYGYTF. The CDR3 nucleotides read TGTGCCAGCAGCCCAGCCCCCAACAGGCGAAAATTCTATGGCTACACCTTC.

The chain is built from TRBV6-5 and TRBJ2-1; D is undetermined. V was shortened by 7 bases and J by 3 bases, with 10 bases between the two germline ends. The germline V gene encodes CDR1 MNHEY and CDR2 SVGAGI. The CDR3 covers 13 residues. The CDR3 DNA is TGTGCCAGCATATCCCCCCTCTACAATGAGCAGTTCTTC. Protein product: CASISPLYNEQFF.

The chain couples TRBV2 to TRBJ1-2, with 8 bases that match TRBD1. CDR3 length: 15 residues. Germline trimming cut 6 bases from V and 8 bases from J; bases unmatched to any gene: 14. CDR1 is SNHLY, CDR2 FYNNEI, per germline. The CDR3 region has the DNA TGTGCCAGCAGAGTAAATCCAGGGGGCGGAGGGGGCTACACCTTC. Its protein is CASRVNPGGGGGYTF. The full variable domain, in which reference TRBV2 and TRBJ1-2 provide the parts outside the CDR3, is EPEVTQTPSHQVTQMGQEVILRCVPISNHLYFYWYRQILGQKVEFLVSFYNNEISEKSEIFDDQFSVERPDGSNFTLKIRSTKLEDSAMYFCASRVNPGGGGGYTFGSGTRLTVV.

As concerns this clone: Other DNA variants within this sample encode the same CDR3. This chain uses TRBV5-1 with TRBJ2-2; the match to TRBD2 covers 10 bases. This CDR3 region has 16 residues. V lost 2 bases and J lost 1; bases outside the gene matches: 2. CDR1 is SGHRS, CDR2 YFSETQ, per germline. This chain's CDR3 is CASSFLAGVNTGELFF. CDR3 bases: TGCGCCAGCAGCTTTCTAGCGGGAGTGAACACCGGGGAGCTGTTTTTT.

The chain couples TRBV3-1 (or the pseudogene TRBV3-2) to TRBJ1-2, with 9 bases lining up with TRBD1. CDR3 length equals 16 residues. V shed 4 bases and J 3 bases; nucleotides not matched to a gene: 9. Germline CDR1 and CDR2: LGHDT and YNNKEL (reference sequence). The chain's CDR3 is CASSLGGTGRDYGYTF. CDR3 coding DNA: TGTGCCAGCAGCCTAGGGGGGACAGGGCGGGACTATGGCTACACCTTC.

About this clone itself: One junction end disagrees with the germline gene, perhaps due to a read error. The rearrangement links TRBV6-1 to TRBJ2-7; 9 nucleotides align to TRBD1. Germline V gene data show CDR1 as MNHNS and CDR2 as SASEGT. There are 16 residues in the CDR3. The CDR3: CASSENWTGASNEQYF. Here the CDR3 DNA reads TGTGCCAGCAGTGAAAACTGGACAGGGGCCTCCAACGAGCAGTACTTC.

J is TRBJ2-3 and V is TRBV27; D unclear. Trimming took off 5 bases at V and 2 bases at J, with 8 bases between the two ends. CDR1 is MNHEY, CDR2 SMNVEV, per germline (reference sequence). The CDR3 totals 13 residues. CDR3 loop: CASSPRNTDTQYF. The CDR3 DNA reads TGTGCCAGCAGTCCTAGAAACACAGATACGCAGTATTTT.

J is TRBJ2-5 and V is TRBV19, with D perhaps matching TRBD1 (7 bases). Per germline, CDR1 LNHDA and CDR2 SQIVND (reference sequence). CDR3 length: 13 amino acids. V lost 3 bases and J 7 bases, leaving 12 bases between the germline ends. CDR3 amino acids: CASSIPQGGTQYF. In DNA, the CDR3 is TGTGCCAGTAGTATCCCCCAGGGGGGGACCCAGTACTTC.

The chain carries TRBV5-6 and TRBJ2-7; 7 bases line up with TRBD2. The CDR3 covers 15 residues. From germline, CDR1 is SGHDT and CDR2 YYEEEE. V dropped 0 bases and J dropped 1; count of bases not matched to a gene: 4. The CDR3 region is CASSLGPSGSYEQYF. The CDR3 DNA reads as TGTGCCAGCAGCTTGGGGCCTAGCGGATCCTACGAGCAGTACTTC.

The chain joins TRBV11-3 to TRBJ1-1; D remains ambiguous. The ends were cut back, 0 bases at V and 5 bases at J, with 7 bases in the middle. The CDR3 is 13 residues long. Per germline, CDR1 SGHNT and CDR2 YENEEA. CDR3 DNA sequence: TGTGCCAGCAGCTTAGATCGAGTGACTGAAGCTTTCTTT. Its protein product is CASSLDRVTEAFF.

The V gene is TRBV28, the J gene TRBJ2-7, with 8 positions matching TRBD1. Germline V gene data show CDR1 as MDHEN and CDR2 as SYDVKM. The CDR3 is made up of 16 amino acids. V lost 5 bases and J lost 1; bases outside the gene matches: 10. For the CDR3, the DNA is TGTGCCAGCAGTCCTCCCAGGGGGCCGGGGTCCTACGAGCAGTACTTC. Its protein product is CASSPPRGPGSYEQYF.

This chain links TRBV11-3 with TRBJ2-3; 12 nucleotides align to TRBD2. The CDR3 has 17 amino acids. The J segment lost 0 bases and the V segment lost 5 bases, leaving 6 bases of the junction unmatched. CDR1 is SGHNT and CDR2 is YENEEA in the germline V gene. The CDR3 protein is CASSARTSGTSTDTQYF. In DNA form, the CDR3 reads TGTGCCAGCAGCGCGCGGACTAGCGGGACTAGCACAGATACGCAGTATTTT.

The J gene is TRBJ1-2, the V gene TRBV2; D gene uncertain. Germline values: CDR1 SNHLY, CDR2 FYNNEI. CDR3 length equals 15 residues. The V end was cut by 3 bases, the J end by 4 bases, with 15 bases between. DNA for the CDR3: TGTGCCAGCAGTGATTTGGAGGGCATGAGCTATGGCTACACCTTC. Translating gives CASSDLEGMSYGYTF.